Here is one T cell receptor beta chain with its context. These data originate in a study of blood T cell repertoires in COVID-19. In the study overall: COVID-19 samples, acute and convalescent, were from the United States, Italy and Spain.

Germline V CDR1 and CDR2: GTSNPN, SVGIG (reference sequence). The CDR3 consists of 13 residues. As processed by the authors: Scientists estimated how many nucleated cells there were by amplifying reference gene primers. Here immunoSEQ multiplex PCR was the method, and the copy in TCRdb shows in-frame clones only, minus some. The V and J calls and clone size were taken over from that table, and D and trimming were inferred from the DNA. The top ten clones hold 1.3% of a sample with around 380,000 clones, around 87% of them seen once. Sequences were obtained from PBMCs or T cells enriched from blood (not recorded which). The sequence came from a man younger than 40 who had recovered from COVID-19. The J gene is TRBJ2-3, the V gene TRBV30; D unclear. CDR3 nucleotides: TGTGCGAAAAGCCGGAGCCACACAGATACGCAGTATTTT. Translating it yields CAKSRSHTDTQYF.